These 3 T cell receptor beta chains originate from one sample sequenced in a study of memory CD4+ T cells and cytomegalovirus serostatus. Produced via immunoSEQ multiplex PCR; TCRdb's table is partial and in-frame only. Of 56,000 or so clones listed, roughly 80% are singletons. Single viable CD3+CD4+CD8-CD45RO+ cells were sorted as the memory CD4+ T cells. Sequenced input: memory CD4+ T cells from blood. These receptors all come from an adult in good health and CMV-seronegative.

J is TRBJ1-1 and V is TRBV19, with a tentative D call TRBD1 (6 bases). The germline V gene has CDR1 LNHDA and CDR2 SQIVND (reference sequence). The CDR3 covers 13 residues. The V end was cut by 2 bases, the J end by 3 bases, with 7 bases between. The CDR3 DNA is TGTGCCAGTAGTATATGGGGGCACACTGAAGCTTTCTTT. It yields the protein CASSIWGHTEAFF.

The chain recombines TRBV2 with TRBJ2-3; 8 bases are a match to TRBD2. Germline V lookup: CDR1 SNHLY, CDR2 FYNNEI. Trimming at V came to 6 bases and at J to 0 bases, leaving 5 bases not matched to a gene. This CDR3 region has 15 residues. CDR3 protein: CASSGGAHSTDTQYF. CDR3 bases: TGTGCCAGCAGCGGGGGGGCCCATAGCACAGATACGCAGTATTTT.

This clone appeared a few times. V gene TRBV6-7 combines with J gene TRBJ1-2; D perhaps matches TRBD1 (5 bases). TRBV6-7 is reported as an ORF; its role is uncertain. Trimming took 6 bases from V and 9 from J, leaving 26 bases between them. The CDR3 is 16 amino acids. CDR3 loop: CASSRKGYDFSYRYTF. The CDR3 DNA follows: TGTGCCAGCAGCCGAAAGGGGTATGATTTCTCATATCGCTACACCTTC.